The 27 T cell receptor beta chains below all came from one sample that was sequenced in a study of tumor-infiltrating lymphocytes in primary liver carcinoma. With a constant-region primer, TCR beta cDNA was made from approximately 500 ng of total RNA. ARM-PCR was slightly modified, and three nested multiplex PCR rounds with it gave rise to the TCR beta libraries. Both of the initial two PCR rounds ran for around 10 cycles and employed TRBV1-TRBV30 forward primers alongside a C-beta reverse primer. MiXCR, run by TCRdb on the multiplex PCR reads, gives a single entry per CDR3 protein. The sample lists 300,000 to 400,000 distinct CDR3 sequences; about 65% were seen once. Both blood RNA, taken from unsorted whole blood, and germline DNA were extracted. Sequencing was carried out using peripheral blood. The source of these receptors is a man aged 35 to 55 with primary liver carcinoma and hepatitis B virus infection.

A word on this clonotype: A read error is possible here, since a much larger clone lies one base away. The V gene is TRBV5-4, the J gene TRBJ2-2; the D gene is possibly TRBD2 (5 bases). The CDR3 length is 14 residues. CDR1 is SGHNT, CDR2 YYREEE, per germline (reference sequence). The CDR3 DNA reads TGTCCCAGCAGCTTGTCCGGGGACACCGGGGAGCTGTTTTTT. This sequence encodes CPSSLSGDTGELFF.

In its sample, this clonotype was seen a few times. The J gene is TRBJ2-1, the V gene TRBV11-3; D might be TRBD2 (5 bases). Germline CDR1 SGHNT, CDR2 YENEEA. The CDR3 is 14 residues long. Trimming pared 5 bases from V and 10 bases from J, leaving 18 bases between. CDR3 DNA: TGTGCCAGCAGCCCCGGTTCGGCGTCGGGGGAGCAGTTCTTC. Its protein is CASSPGSASGEQFF.

This clonotype appeared many times. V and J are TRBV12-3 or TRBV12-4 and TRBJ1-1; a possible D gene is TRBD1 (6 bases). CDR3 length: 16 amino acids. Trimming removed 4 bases from V and 5 bases from J, with 20 bases in between. The CDR3 nucleotides read TGTGCCAGCAGTTATGGAACAGGGATGAGGAGGACTGAAGCTTTCTTT. Its protein is CASSYGTGMRRTEAFF.

In its sample, this clonotype was seen a few times. The chain is built from TRBV6-5 and TRBJ2-2, with no clear D. The V and J ends lost 2 bases and 4 bases respectively, with 8 bases between them. Germline loops: CDR1 MNHEY, CDR2 SVGAGI. The CDR3 is 14 amino acids. CDR3 coding DNA: TGTGCCAGCAGTTACACCCAAGCCACCGGGGAGCTGTTTTTT. This codes for CASSYTQATGELFF.

The chain is built from TRBV11-3 and TRBJ2-2; D not certain. V shed 1 base and J shed 6 bases, with 18 bases lying between them. From germline, CDR1 is SGHNT and CDR2 YENEEA. The CDR3 is 17 amino acids. As DNA, the CDR3 is TGTGCCAGCAGCTTAGTTCTAGTGGGGTCGTATTCCGGGGAGCTGTTTTTT. The encoded protein is CASSLVLVGSYSGELFF.

A few counts support this clonotype. The chain uses TRBV11-2 and TRBJ2-3; 11 bases map to TRBD2. The CDR3 is 15 amino acids. Germline CDR1 SGHAT, CDR2 FQNNGV. The V gene end was trimmed by 5 bases and the J gene end by 4 bases; junction bases not matched to a gene: 5. For the CDR3, the DNA is TGTGCCAGCAGCCCTGGACTAGCGGGCCCAGATACGCAGTATTTT. Translation gives CASSPGLAGPDTQYF.

The sample holds one count of this clonotype. The chain joins TRBV5-4 to TRBJ2-3; D might be TRBD1 or TRBD2, each matching 5 bases. Germline V gene data show CDR1 as SGHNT and CDR2 as YYREEE (reference sequence). CDR3 size: 13 residues. The V end lost 3 bases, the J end lost 6 bases, and 11 bases lay between the germline ends. CDR3 amino acids: CASSSQGGDTQYF. The CDR3 coding sequence is TGTGCCAGCAGCTCTCAGGGCGGGGATACGCAGTATTTT.

V and J are TRBV6-1 and TRBJ2-2; D might be TRBD1 (5 bases). Trimming pared 8 bases from V and 3 bases from J, leaving 13 bases between. This CDR3 contains 14 residues. CDR1 is MNHNS, CDR2 SASEGT, per germline. As DNA, the CDR3 is TGTGCCAGCGGTGGGATGACAGACACCGGGGAGCTGTTTTTT. Its translation: CASGGMTDTGELFF.

The chain uses TRBV6-2 or TRBV6-3 and TRBJ2-1; TRBD2 matches at 8 bases. The CDR3 runs 15 residues. CDR1 and CDR2 from the germline V gene are MNHEY and SVGEGT. This CDR3 reads CARTQMWSGSNEQFF. The CDR3 nucleotides are TGTGCAAGAACCCAGATGTGGAGCGGGAGTAATGAGCAGTTCTTC.

In its sample, this clonotype was seen once. This CDR3 fails to terminate in the conserved phenylalanine or tryptophan, so it likely reflects a read error. The genes are TRBV5-6 and TRBJ1-3, with 8 bases fitting TRBD1. The V segment lost 9 bases and the J segment 3 bases; nucleotides outside the gene matches: 8. This CDR3 is built from 14 residues. Germline V CDR1 and CDR2: SGHDT, YYEEEE. CDR3 in amino acids: CANPPTGVGNTIYS. The CDR3, as DNA: TGTGCCAACCCCCCGACAGGGGTTGGAAACACCATATATTCT.

With respect to this clonotype: A junction boundary mismatches the germline segment, possibly from a read error. V is TRBV11-2 and J is TRBJ2-5; TRBD1 matches 9 bases. The length of the CDR3 is 14 residues. Germline V gives CDR1 SGHAT, CDR2 FQNNGV. The CDR3 region is CPSSQTGGQETQCF. Written as DNA, the CDR3 is TGTCCCAGCAGTCAGACAGGGGGACAAGAGACCCAGTGCTTC.

This clonotype turned up a few times. The V call is TRBV5-6, the J call TRBJ1-2, with D possibly being TRBD1 (5 bases). The length of the CDR3 is 14 residues. The germline CDR1 and CDR2 sequences are SGHDT and YYEEEE. Trimming took 5 bases from V and 3 from J, leaving 14 bases between them. The CDR3 loop is CASRPRRVHYGYTF. DNA for the CDR3: TGTGCCAGCAGGCCTCGCAGGGTTCACTATGGCTACACCTTC.

Note on this clonotype: Since a much larger clone is just one base distant, this may be a read error. The V gene is TRBV6-6, the J gene TRBJ1-1; D remains unclear. V shed 2 bases and J shed 7 bases, with 8 bases lying between them. This CDR3 region has 12 residues. Germline CDR1 and CDR2: MNHNY and SVGAGI (reference sequence). The CDR3 sequence: CASSYGSIEAFF. The DNA of the CDR3 is TGTGCCAGCAGTTACGGGAGCATTGAAGCTTTCTTT.

Concerning this clonotype itself: A much larger clone is a single base away; this may be a read error. CDR3 DNA: TGTGCCTGGACAAGTCAGCGCACAGATACGCAGTATTTT. This gives the protein CAWTSQRTDTQYF. The chain uses TRBV30 and TRBJ2-3; D is undetermined. CDR3 length: 13 amino acids. Germline V gene data show CDR1 as GTSNPN and CDR2 as SVGIG (reference sequence). Trimming took 4 bases from V and 1 from J, leaving 9 bases between them.

The chain uses TRBV6-5 and TRBJ1-2; 8 bases match TRBD1. J was trimmed by 0 bases and V by 6 bases; bases with no gene match: 6. The CDR3 is 15 residues long. CDR1 and CDR2 from the germline V gene are MNHEY and SVGAGI. The CDR3 loop reads CASSWQGAANYGYTF. CDR3 sequence (DNA): TGTGCCAGCAGCTGGCAGGGGGCGGCTAACTATGGCTACACCTTC.

A remark on this clonotype: A junction boundary mismatches the germline segment, possibly from a read error. This chain uses TRBV6-6 with TRBJ2-2; perhaps TRBD2 as D (6 bases). The germline CDR1 and CDR2 sequences are MNHNY and SVGAGI (reference sequence). The CDR3 length is 16 residues. CDR3 residues: CVSSYSTGADTGELFF. The CDR3 nucleotides are TGTGTCAGCAGTTACTCTACGGGAGCAGACACCGGGGAGCTGTTTTTT.

This clonotype was seen repeatedly, ten times or more. J is TRBJ2-1 and V is TRBV5-4; TRBD2 aligns across 14 bases. The V segment lost 4 bases and the J segment 8 bases; nucleotides outside the gene matches: 8. CDR3 length: 16 amino acids. Germline loops: CDR1 SGHNT, CDR2 YYREEE (reference sequence). DNA of the CDR3: TGTGCCAGCAGCGGGGACCCGGGACTAGCGGGAGATGAGCAGTTCTTC. It codes for CASSGDPGLAGDEQFF.

This rearrangement joins TRBV29-1 to TRBJ2-3, with 13 bases fitting TRBD2. V lost 4 bases, J lost 4 bases, and 8 bases stayed unmatched. CDR1 is SQVTM, CDR2 ANQGSEA, per germline. This CDR3 contains 16 residues. The CDR3 loop is CSVGLLAGGGSDTQYF. The DNA for the CDR3 is TGCAGCGTTGGGTTACTAGCGGGAGGGGGGTCAGATACGCAGTATTTT.

Comment on this clonotype: Germline is not matched at one junction end, which may reflect a read error. The gene calls are TRBV28 and TRBJ2-1; D remains unclear. The germline gives CDR1 MDHEN, CDR2 SYDVKM. The CDR3 spans 12 residues. The CDR3 region is CTSSFNYNEQFF. In DNA form, the CDR3 reads TGTACCAGCAGTTTTAATTACAATGAGCAGTTCTTC.

The chain has TRBV7-8 and TRBJ2-7; D might be TRBD2 (5 bases). This CDR3 has 15 amino acids. V was trimmed by 7 bases and J by 5 bases, leaving 21 bases between them. Germline V gives CDR1 SGHVS, CDR2 FQNEAQ. In DNA form, the CDR3 reads TGTGCCAGCACCGCCGCGACTAACTCATTCAACGAGCAGTACTTC. Its protein is CASTAATNSFNEQYF.

A word on this clonotype: A much larger clonotype is one base distant, so this may be a read error. The chain combines TRBV4-1 with TRBJ2-5; TRBD1 agrees at 10 bases. Germline CDR1 is MGHRA and CDR2 is YSYEKL. This CDR3 region has 14 residues. The DNA of the CDR3 is TGCGCCACCGCCGCGGGACAGGGGAAAGAGACCCGGTACTTC. Its protein product is CATAAGQGKETRYF.

Comment on this clonotype: A read error may account for a junction end that differs from germline. The chain carries TRBV11-1 and TRBJ2-1; no definite D call. The germline CDR1 and CDR2 sequences are SGHAT and FQDESV (reference sequence). This CDR3 contains 14 residues. The chain's CDR3 is CASSLGSSHNEQFF. The CDR3 DNA sequence: TGTGCCAGCAGCTTGGGCAGCTCCCACAATGAGCAGTTCTTC.

Only one count was recorded for this clonotype. A much larger clone differs from this one at a single base, so this may be a read error. The chain uses TRBV4-1 and TRBJ2-7; possibly TRBD2 for D (5 bases). The CDR3 consists of 15 residues. Germline V gives CDR1 MGHRA, CDR2 YSYEKL. Trimming pared 2 bases from V and 3 bases from J, leaving 14 bases between. This CDR3 is CASSQYTREVYEQYF. In DNA form, the CDR3 reads TGCGCCAGCAGCCAATATACTAGAGAAGTCTACGAGCAGTACTTC.

The chain employs TRBV10-3 and TRBJ2-5, with D perhaps TRBD2 (5 bases). The CDR3 is 15 residues long. CDR1 and CDR2 (germline): ENHRY, SYGVKD. V was cut by 4 bases and J by 3 bases, with 15 bases left in between. CDR3 loop: CAISAQSSVEETQYF. The CDR3 DNA follows: TGTGCCATCAGTGCTCAGAGTAGCGTGGAAGAGACCCAGTACTTC.

Regarding this clonotype: One end of the junction is discordant with germline, which a read error may explain. The V call is TRBV6-2 or TRBV6-3, the J call TRBJ1-5; a possible D gene is TRBD1 (6 bases). Germline CDR1 reads MNHEY; CDR2 reads SVGEGT. This CDR3 contains 15 residues. The CDR3 spells CASSSLNRENQTQHF. The CDR3 nucleotides are TGTGCCAGCAGTTCTCTCAACAGGGAGAATCAGACCCAGCATTTT.

At least ten counts were recorded for this clonotype. An end of the junction differs from the germline gene, which may be a read error. The chain combines TRBV4-2 with TRBJ2-7, with 8 nucleotides matching TRBD1. The V gene's germline CDR1 is LGHNA and CDR2 YNFKEQ. This CDR3 region has 13 residues. CDR3 protein: CASSHRTGYGQYF. DNA of the CDR3: TGTGCCAGCAGCCACCGGACAGGGTACGGGCAGTACTTC.

This rearrangement joins TRBV9 to TRBJ2-3; 10 bases agree with TRBD2. Germline V gives CDR1 SGDLS, CDR2 YYNGEE. The CDR3 spans 20 residues. Unmatched junction bases numbered 17, after V lost 2 bases and J lost 2 bases. Here the CDR3 reads CASSVLSGLARLPLTDTQYF. Here the CDR3 DNA reads TGTGCCAGCAGCGTTTTATCGGGACTAGCGAGACTTCCACTCACAGATACGCAGTATTTT.